Presented here are 8 T cell receptor beta chains from one specimen sequenced in a study of blood T cells in healthy people across ages. A second about 7 to 11 cycle PCR used barcoded and J-beta primers. MiXCR was run by TCRdb on the 5' RACE reads, yielding one entry per CDR3 protein. Of fewer than 650,000 distinct CDR3 sequences listed, around a quarter were seen once; the top ten hold approximately 3.5%. These records were also assigned to another study, of T cells of mothers and their children.

Sample: blood. The receptors here all came from a boy under 10 years old in good health.

This rearrangement joins TRBV4-2 to TRBJ2-3, with 14 nucleotides matching TRBD2. The CDR3 totals 18 residues. With V trimmed by 3 bases and J by 3 bases, 8 bases remained unmatched. From germline, CDR1 is LGHNA and CDR2 YNFKEQ. In DNA form, the CDR3 reads TGTGCCAGCAGCCAGGCCAGACTAGCGGGGGGGCTTACAGATACGCAGTATTTT. Residues: CASSQARLAGGLTDTQYF.

Written as DNA, the CDR3 is TGCGCCAGCAGCGACACTGGGGCCAACGTCCTGACTTTC. Translating it yields CASSDTGANVLTF. V usage is TRBV5-1 and J usage is TRBJ2-6; D gene ambiguous. V dropped 4 bases and J dropped 2 bases, with 4 bases sitting between them. The germline gives CDR1 SGHRS, CDR2 YFSETQ. This CDR3 spans 13 amino acids. Drawing the rest from reference TRBV5-1 and TRBJ2-6, the complete variable domain is KAGVTQTPRYLIKTRGQQVTLSCSPISGHRSVSWYQQTPGQGLQFLFEYFSETQRNKGNFPGRFSGRQFSNSRSEMNVSTLELGDSALYLCASSDTGANVLTFGAGSRLTVL.

The chain recombines TRBV6-6 with TRBJ1-2; 7 nucleotides match TRBD1. V shed 2 bases, J shed 6 bases, and the junction held 6 bases outside the gene matches. This CDR3 is built from 14 residues. Germline CDR1 is MNHNY and CDR2 is SVGAGI (reference sequence). The CDR3 region is CASSYTDRDDGYTF. As DNA, the CDR3 is TGTGCCAGCAGTTACACTGACAGGGATGATGGCTACACCTTC.

This clonotype was counted many times. DNA of the CDR3: TGTGCCAGCAGCGTCTCCGGGACAAATAAAGAGACCCAGTACTTC. Encoded protein: CASSVSGTNKETQYF. The chain carries TRBV7-3 and TRBJ2-5; possible D gene TRBD1, 6 bases. Looked up from germline, CDR1 is SGHTA and CDR2 is FQGTGA. V lost 5 bases, J lost 3 bases, and 16 bases lay in between. This CDR3 spans 15 amino acids.

There are a few counts of this clonotype. The chain has TRBV12-5 and TRBJ2-1; D ambiguous. The germline V gene encodes CDR1 LGHNT and CDR2 FRNRAP. There are 16 residues in the CDR3. V lost 3 bases, J lost 3 bases, and 15 bases lay in between. The CDR3 loop reads CASGFPHRVYYNEQFF. CDR3 DNA sequence: TGTGCTAGTGGTTTTCCCCACCGAGTATACTACAATGAGCAGTTCTTC.

The chain couples TRBV6-5 to TRBJ1-1, with D possibly being TRBD1 (5 bases). From germline, CDR1 is MNHEY and CDR2 SVGAGI. The CDR3 has 17 amino acids. The V and J ends lost 6 bases and 3 bases respectively, with 23 bases between them. CDR3 sequence (DNA): TGTGCCAGCAGGTCCTCGGGGGGGTCGGGTCAGGACACTGAAGCTTTCTTT. As protein: CASRSSGGSGQDTEAFF.

J is TRBJ2-1 and V is TRBV5-1, with 7 bases aligning to TRBD1. The CDR3 contains 17 residues. The germline gives CDR1 SGHRS, CDR2 YFSETQ. Trimming at V came to 4 bases and at J to 4 bases, leaving 14 bases not matched to a gene. The CDR3 loop is CASSPFYDRVNYNEQFF. CDR3 nucleotide sequence: TGCGCCAGCAGCCCATTTTACGACAGGGTAAATTACAATGAGCAGTTCTTC. Full variable domain (rest looked up from reference TRBV5-1 and TRBJ2-1): KAGVTQTPRYLIKTRGQQVTLSCSPISGHRSVSWYQQTPGQGLQFLFEYFSETQRNKGNFPGRFSGRQFSNSRSEMNVSTLELGDSALYLCASSPFYDRVNYNEQFFGPGTRLTVL.

This clonotype was detected only a few times. J is TRBJ2-7 and V is TRBV19; 9 positions match TRBD1. With V trimmed by 4 bases and J by 4 bases, 8 bases remained unmatched. The CDR3 contains 15 residues. The V gene's germline CDR1 is LNHDA and CDR2 SQIVND (reference sequence). The CDR3 protein is CASSSPGTGQYEQYF. The CDR3 DNA follows: TGTGCCAGTAGTAGCCCCGGGACAGGGCAGTACGAGCAGTACTTC.